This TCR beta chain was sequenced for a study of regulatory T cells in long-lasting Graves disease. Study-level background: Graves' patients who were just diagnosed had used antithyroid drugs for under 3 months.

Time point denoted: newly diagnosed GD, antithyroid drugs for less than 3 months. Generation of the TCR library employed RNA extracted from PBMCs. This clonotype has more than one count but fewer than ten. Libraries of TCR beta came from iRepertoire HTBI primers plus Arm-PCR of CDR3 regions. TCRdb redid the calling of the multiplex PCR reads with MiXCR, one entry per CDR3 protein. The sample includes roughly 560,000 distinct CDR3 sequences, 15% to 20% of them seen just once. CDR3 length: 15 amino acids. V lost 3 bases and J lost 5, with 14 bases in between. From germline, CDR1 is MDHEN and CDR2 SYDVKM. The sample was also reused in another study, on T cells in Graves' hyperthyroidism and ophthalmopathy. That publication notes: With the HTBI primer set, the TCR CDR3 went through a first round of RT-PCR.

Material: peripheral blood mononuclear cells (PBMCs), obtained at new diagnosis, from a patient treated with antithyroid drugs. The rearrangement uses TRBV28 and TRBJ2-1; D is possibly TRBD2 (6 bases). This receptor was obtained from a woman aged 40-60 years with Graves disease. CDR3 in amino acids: CASSFRVAEDNEQFF. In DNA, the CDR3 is TGTGCCAGCAGTTTCAGGGTAGCGGAAGACAATGAGCAGTTCTTC.